The 18 T cell receptor beta chains below were found in one sample sequenced in a study of CD8+ T cells in alopecia areata. Extracted from the samples, RNA was reverse transcribed into cDNA to serve as the sequencing template. Profiled with immunoSEQ multiplex PCR; TCRdb holds only in-frame clones, not every one. Singletons are absent from the sample, which has about 270,000 clones. CD4, CD8alpha, NKG2D, NKG2ACE and other markers were used to sort pooled cutaneous lymph node cells. What was sequenced was CD4+ T cells sorted from a lymph node. These receptors all stem from a C3H/HeJ mouse with alopecia areata. The strain bears MHC haplotype H2-k.

This clone appeared a few times. Gene names denote mouse genes. The read gets to within 3 residues of the CDR3 end, and the germline J gene fills in the rest. The sample holds other DNA sequences that translate to the same CDR3. The chain employs TRBV1 and TRBJ1-6; 9 bases agree with TRBD1. TRBJ1-6 is marked as an open reading frame, function uncertain. The CDR3 has 17 residues. Germline V lookup: CDR1 NSQYPW, CDR2 LRSPGD (reference sequence). The junction had 5 bases not matched to a gene; V was cut back by 4 bases and J by 1 base. CDR3 DNA, as far as it was read: TGCACCTGCAGTGGAGACAGGGGGGACTCCTATAATTCGCCC. This codes for CTCSGDRGDSYNSP. The complete CDR3 sequence is CTCSGDRGDSYNSPLYF.

This clone has more than one count but fewer than ten. Gene names and germline refer to mouse. With the read ending 4 residues before the CDR3 end, the germline J gene is used to fill in that end. The rearrangement joins TRBV5 to TRBJ2-1; 12 positions match TRBD2. Germline loops: CDR1 LGHNA, CDR2 YNLKQL (reference sequence). V lost 4 bases to trimming and J lost 0 bases; unmatched junction nucleotides: 4. This CDR3 is 17 amino acids long. Partial CDR3 DNA: TGTGCCAGCAGCCCCGGGACTGGGGGGCGTAACTATGCT. Encoded protein: CASSPGTGGRNYA. The entire CDR3 protein reads CASSPGTGGRNYAEQFF.

About this clone: Mouse germline and gene names are used. Sequencing ends 4 residues short of the CDR3 end; the germline J gene provides the rest. V usage is TRBV1 and J usage is TRBJ1-2; D perhaps matches TRBD1 (6 bases). Germline loops: CDR1 NSQYPW, CDR2 LRSPGD (reference sequence). This CDR3 is built from 14 residues. Deletions cut 3 bases from V and 4 bases from J, with 12 bases between. CDR3 amino acids: CTCSAHRAGSDYTF. CDR3 DNA, as far as it was read: TGCACCTGCAGTGCCCACAGGGCGGGCTCC.

On this clone itself: The gene names here belong to mouse. From the germline J gene comes the end of the CDR3, since the read stops 4 residues before it. V is TRBV13-1 and J is TRBJ2-5, with TRBD2 as a possible D gene (5 bases). Germline V gene data show CDR1 as NSHNY and CDR2 as SYGAGN. V lost 5 bases to trimming and J lost 0 bases, with 10 bases between them. The CDR3 covers 14 residues. The CDR3 loop is CASRELGNQDTQYF. The sequenced part of the CDR3 DNA is TGTGCCAGCAGGGAGCTGGGTAACCAAGAC.

This clone appeared a few times. Mouse germline and gene names are used. The CDR3 end lies 4 residues beyond the end of the read and is filled in from the germline J gene. V gene TRBV13-2 combines with J gene TRBJ2-1; 9 nucleotides align to TRBD1. Germline loops: CDR1 NNHNN, CDR2 SYGAGS (reference sequence). V trimming: 3 bases; J trimming: 6 bases; junction bases outside the gene matches: 4. The CDR3 contains 14 residues. CDR3 bases read: TGTGCCAGCGGTGCTCGGGACAGGGTTGCT. Amino acids: CASGARDRVA. The CDR3 as a whole reads CASGARDRVAEQFF.

This clone was counted between two and nine times. Here the gene names and germline are mouse. Distinct nucleotide sequences in the sample also encode this CDR3. This CDR3 reads CTCSDRGNSYNSPLYF. The DNA read from the CDR3 is TGCACCTGCAGTGACAGGGGGAATTCCTATAATTCGCCC. The chain couples TRBV1 to TRBJ1-6, with 8 bases lining up with TRBD1. The read terminates 3 residues before the CDR3 end, so the remaining end is supplied by the germline J gene. TRBJ1-6 is flagged as an ORF with uncertain function. Germline V CDR1 and CDR2: NSQYPW, LRSPGD (reference sequence). The CDR3 runs to 16 residues. The junction had 2 bases not matched to a gene; V was cut back by 4 bases and J by 0 bases.

As to this clone: Gene names and germline refer to mouse. Sequencing ends 4 residues short of the CDR3 end; the germline J gene provides the rest. The rearrangement joins TRBV19 to TRBJ2-4; 9 bases match TRBD1. Germline trimming cut 5 bases from V and 1 base from J; bases unmatched to any gene: 5. Germline V lookup: CDR1 FNHDT, CDR2 SITEND (reference sequence). This CDR3 is built from 15 residues. Incomplete CDR3 DNA: TGTGCCAGCAGGACAGGGGGGAATGGTCAAAAC. It is translated as CASRTGGNGQN. The complete CDR3 protein is CASRTGGNGQNTLYF.

This clone turned up a few times. Mouse names are used for the genes. The read halts 4 residues ahead of the CDR3 end, with the missing end drawn from the germline J gene. The chain is built from TRBV19 and TRBJ2-5; D is undetermined. The CDR3 spans 14 residues. Germline V gene sequence: CDR1 FNHDT, CDR2 SITEND (reference sequence). V was trimmed by 2 bases and J by 0 bases, leaving 7 bases between them. The CDR3 region is CASSISDNQDTQYF. The sequenced part of the CDR3 DNA is TGTGCCAGCAGTATCTCAGATAACCAAGAC.

Concerning this clone: A much larger clone differs by one base, so this may be a read error. Gene and germline names: mouse. The CDR3 end lies 4 residues beyond the end of the read and is filled in from the germline J gene. Distinct nucleotide sequences in the sample also encode this CDR3. The rearrangement joins TRBV31 to TRBJ2-3, with 7 positions matching TRBD2. V gave up 0 bases and J gave up 0 bases; unmatched junction bases: 3. This CDR3 is built from 15 residues. Germline CDR1 GKSSPN, CDR2 SITVG. CDR3 bases read: TGTGCCTGGAGTCTCGGGGGGGGTAGTGCAGAA. This gives the protein CAWSLGGGSAE. In full, the CDR3 is CAWSLGGGSAETLYF.

Of note for this clone: The gene names given are mouse names. Coverage ceases 4 residues before the CDR3 finishes, and the germline J gene fills in the end. The chain links TRBV31 to TRBJ2-4; D perhaps matches TRBD1 (5 bases). V lost 0 bases to trimming and J lost 1 base, with 8 bases between them. The CDR3 contains 14 residues. The germline gives CDR1 GKSSPN, CDR2 SITVG. The DNA read from the CDR3 is TGTGCCTGGAGTCTAGGCAGGGGTCAAAAC. The encoded protein is CAWSLGRGQN. Given in full, the CDR3 is CAWSLGRGQNTLYF.

As to this clone: The listed genes are named as in mouse. The missing CDR3 end, 4 residues past where the read stops, is filled in from the germline J gene. The chain employs TRBV5 and TRBJ2-7; 7 bases are a match to TRBD1. CDR3 length: 14 residues. J lost 3 bases, V lost 2 bases, and 4 bases had no gene match. Germline values: CDR1 LGHNA, CDR2 YNLKQL (reference sequence). CDR3 DNA, as far as it was read: TGTGCCAGCAGCCAAACCGGGACAGACTAT. It is translated as CASSQTGTDY. The full CDR3 reads CASSQTGTDYEQYF.

A word on this clone: Gene names denote mouse genes. The CDR3 end is not reached by the read, which stops 4 residues before it; the germline J gene fills it in. The V and J genes are TRBV13-1 and TRBJ2-3, with 10 bases identical to TRBD1. This CDR3 is 16 amino acids long. Germline V lookup: CDR1 NSHNY, CDR2 SYGAGN. The V segment lost 3 bases and the J segment 0 bases; nucleotides outside the gene matches: 4. CDR3 region: CASSAGTGDSAETLYF. The DNA read from the CDR3 is TGTGCCAGCAGTGCCGGGACAGGGGATAGTGCAGAA.

This clone occurred a few times. Gene names are the mouse ones. The CDR3 here is CASNTGGARDYTF. The CDR3 DNA, read in part, is TGTGCCAGCAATACTGGGGGGGCGCGC. The chain is built from TRBV13-3 and TRBJ1-2, with TRBD1 as a possible D gene (6 bases). The read halts 4 residues ahead of the CDR3 end, with the missing end drawn from the germline J gene. This CDR3 comprises 13 residues. CDR1 and CDR2 (germline): NNHDY, SYVADS.

This clone showed up just a few times. Here the gene names and germline are mouse. Sequencing ends 4 residues short of the CDR3 end; the germline J gene provides the rest. J is TRBJ1-1 and V is TRBV13-2; 8 nucleotides line up with TRBD1. V gave up 1 base and J gave up 3 bases; unmatched junction bases: 2. This CDR3 region has 14 residues. Germline CDR1 and CDR2: NNHNN and SYGAGS (reference sequence). The CDR3 spells CASGDPGGDTEVFF. Incomplete CDR3 DNA: TGTGCCAGCGGTGATCCAGGGGGCGACACA.

As for this clone: Each gene name is a mouse one. The CDR3 end is not reached by the read, which stops 4 residues before it; the germline J gene fills it in. J is TRBJ2-2 and V is TRBV13-2; 12 nucleotides line up with TRBD2. The germline gives CDR1 NNHNN, CDR2 SYGAGS (reference sequence). There are 17 residues in the CDR3. V lost 0 bases, J lost 2 bases, and 2 bases stayed unmatched. The sequenced CDR3 bases are TGTGCCAGCGGTGATGCTGGGACTGGGGGGAACACCGGG. Translation: CASGDAGTGGNTG. The whole CDR3 sequence is CASGDAGTGGNTGQLYF.

As regards this clone: Genes here carry mouse names. The CDR3 end is not reached by the read, which stops 4 residues before it; the germline J gene fills it in. The chain employs TRBV13-1 and TRBJ2-3, with 9 bases that match TRBD2. V lost 3 bases and J lost 0; bases outside the gene matches: 2. The CDR3 length is 15 residues. Germline assignment: CDR1 NSHNY and CDR2 SYGAGN. This CDR3 reads CASSGGTGSAETLYF. The part of the CDR3 DNA that was read is TGTGCCAGCAGTGGGGGGACTGGGAGTGCAGAA.

With regard to this clone: Mouse germline and gene names are used. The read terminates 3 residues before the CDR3 end, so the remaining end is supplied by the germline J gene. The chain links TRBV19 to TRBJ1-6; D is possibly TRBD1 (6 bases). TRBJ1-6 is known as an ORF, though its function is uncertain. Looked up from germline, CDR1 is FNHDT and CDR2 is SITEND (reference sequence). Trimming took off 4 bases at V and 10 bases at J, with 12 bases between the two ends. The length of the CDR3 is 13 residues. Partial CDR3 DNA: TGTGCCAGCAGTCACAGGGAGAGGTCGCCC. Translating it yields CASSHRERSP. The full CDR3 reads CASSHRERSPLYF.

Worth noting for this clone: Gene names follow the mouse nomenclature. The read ends 4 residues shy of where the CDR3 ends; the end is completed using the germline J gene. The V gene is TRBV19, the J gene TRBJ2-1; 8 positions match TRBD2. The CDR3 has 14 residues. CDR1 and CDR2 from the germline V gene are FNHDT and SITEND (reference sequence). J was trimmed by 5 bases and V by 5 bases; bases with no gene match: 6. The sequenced CDR3 bases are TGTGCCAGCAGCACCCCGGGACTGGATGCT. Translated, it gives CASSTPGLDA. The full CDR3 is CASSTPGLDAEQFF.